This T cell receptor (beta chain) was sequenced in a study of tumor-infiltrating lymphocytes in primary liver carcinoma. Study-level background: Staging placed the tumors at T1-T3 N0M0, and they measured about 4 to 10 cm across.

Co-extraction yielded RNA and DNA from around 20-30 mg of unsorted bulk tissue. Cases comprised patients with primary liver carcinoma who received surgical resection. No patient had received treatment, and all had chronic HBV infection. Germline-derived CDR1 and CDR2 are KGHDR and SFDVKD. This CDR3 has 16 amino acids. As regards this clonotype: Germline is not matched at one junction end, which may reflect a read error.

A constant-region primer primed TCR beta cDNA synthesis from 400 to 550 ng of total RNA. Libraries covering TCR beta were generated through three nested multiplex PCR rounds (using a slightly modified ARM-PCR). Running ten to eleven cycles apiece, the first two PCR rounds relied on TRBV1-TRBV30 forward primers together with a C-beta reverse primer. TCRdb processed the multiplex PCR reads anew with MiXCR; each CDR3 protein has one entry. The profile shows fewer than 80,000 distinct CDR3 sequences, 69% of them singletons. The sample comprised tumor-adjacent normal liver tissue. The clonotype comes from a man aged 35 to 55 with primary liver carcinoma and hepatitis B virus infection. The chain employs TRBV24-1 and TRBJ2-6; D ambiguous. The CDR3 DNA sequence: TGTGCCATCAGTGAGAATCAAATCTCTGGGGCCAACGTCCTGACTTTC. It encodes CAISENQISGANVLTF.